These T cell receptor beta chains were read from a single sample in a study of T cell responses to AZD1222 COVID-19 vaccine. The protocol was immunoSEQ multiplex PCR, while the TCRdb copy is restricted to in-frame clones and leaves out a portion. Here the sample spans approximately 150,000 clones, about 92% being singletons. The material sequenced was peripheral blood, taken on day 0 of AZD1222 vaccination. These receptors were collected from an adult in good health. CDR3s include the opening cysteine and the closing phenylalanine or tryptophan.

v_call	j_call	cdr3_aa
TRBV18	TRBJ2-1	CASSPPAGGNEQFF
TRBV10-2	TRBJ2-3	CATAGVRGDTQYF
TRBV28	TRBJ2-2	CASSLDSFWTGELFF
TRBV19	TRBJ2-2	CASSIVRSTGELFF
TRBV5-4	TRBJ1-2	CASSFPRGRENYGYTF
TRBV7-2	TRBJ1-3	CASSLGESRGNTIYF
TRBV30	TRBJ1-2	CATTLFGDGYTF
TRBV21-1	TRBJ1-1	CASSKYFREAFF
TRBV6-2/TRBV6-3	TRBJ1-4	CASSPQGVFDEKLFF
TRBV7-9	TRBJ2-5	CASSLDVRRGGFQETQYF
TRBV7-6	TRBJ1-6	CASSSNTLTGNNSPLHF
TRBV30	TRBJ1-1	CAWSWGRTEAFF
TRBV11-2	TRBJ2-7	CASSPRDPYEQYF
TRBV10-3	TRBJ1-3	CAISRSGNTIYF
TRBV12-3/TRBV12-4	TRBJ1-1	CASSSRGYTEAFF
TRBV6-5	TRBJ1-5	CASRGSRNQPQHF
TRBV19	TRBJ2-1	CASSKDGSSYNEQFF
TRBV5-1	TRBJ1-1	CASSSGQGSTEAFF
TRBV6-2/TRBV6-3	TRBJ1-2	CASSSTDRGYGYTF
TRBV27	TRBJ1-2	CASSPQGTFYGYTF
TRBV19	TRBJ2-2	CASSIFGGRATGELFF
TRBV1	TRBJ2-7	CTSSHRGLARSYEQYF
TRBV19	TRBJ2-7	CASSIVQVGEQYF
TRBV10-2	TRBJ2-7	CASSLTRQAAYEQYF
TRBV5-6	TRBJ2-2	CASSTTAPNTGELFF
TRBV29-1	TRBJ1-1	CSVEGGQGSAEAFF
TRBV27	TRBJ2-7	CASSSVGGTETYEQYF
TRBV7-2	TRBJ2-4	CASSVLAGNIQYF
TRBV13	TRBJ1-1	CASSLGVPQSDTEAFF
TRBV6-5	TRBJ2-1	CASHDGVDEQFF
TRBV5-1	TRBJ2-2	CASSSVGEAGELFF
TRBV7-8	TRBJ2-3	CASSLLAGVSTDTQYF
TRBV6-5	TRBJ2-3	CASSISGSTDTQYF
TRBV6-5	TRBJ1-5	CASSWTGEDQPQHF
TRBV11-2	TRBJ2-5	CASSGTQETQYF
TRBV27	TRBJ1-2	CASRTTGEGGYGYTF
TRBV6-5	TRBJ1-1	CASRDLGRGFTEAFF
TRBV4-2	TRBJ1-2	CASSQDRAADYGYTF
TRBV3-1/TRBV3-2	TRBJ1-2	CASSQDWRGGYTF
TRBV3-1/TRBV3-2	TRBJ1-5	CASSQDLGGNQPQHF
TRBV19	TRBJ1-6	CASSTQVSPLHF
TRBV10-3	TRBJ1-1	CAISDRGDTEAFF
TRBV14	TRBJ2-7	CASSQIPFGYEGSEQYF
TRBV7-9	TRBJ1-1	CASRGQGTDTEAFF
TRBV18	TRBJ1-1	CASSPSGPAFF
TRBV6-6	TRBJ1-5	CASSYTGLNQPQHF
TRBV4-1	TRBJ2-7	CASSQRQPYYEQYF
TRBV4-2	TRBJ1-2	CASTVHGQGSNYGYTF
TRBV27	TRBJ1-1	CASSPWGIAEAFF
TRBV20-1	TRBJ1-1	CSALRDTEAFF